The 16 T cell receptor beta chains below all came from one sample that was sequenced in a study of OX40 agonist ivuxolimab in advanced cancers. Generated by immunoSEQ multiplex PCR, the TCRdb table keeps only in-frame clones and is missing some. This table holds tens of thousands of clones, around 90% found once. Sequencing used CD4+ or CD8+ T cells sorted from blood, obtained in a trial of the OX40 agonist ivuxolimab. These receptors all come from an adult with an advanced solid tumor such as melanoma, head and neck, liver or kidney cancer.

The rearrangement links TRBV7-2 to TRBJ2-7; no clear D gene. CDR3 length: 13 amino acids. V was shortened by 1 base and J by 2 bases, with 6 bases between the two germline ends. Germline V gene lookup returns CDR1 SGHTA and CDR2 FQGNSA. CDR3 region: CASSLGNTYEQYF. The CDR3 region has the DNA TGTGCCAGCAGCTTAGGCAATACCTACGAGCAGTACTTC.

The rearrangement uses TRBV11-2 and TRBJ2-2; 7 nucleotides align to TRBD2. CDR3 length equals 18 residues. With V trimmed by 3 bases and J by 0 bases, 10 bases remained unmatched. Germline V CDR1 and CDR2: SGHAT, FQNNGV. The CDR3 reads CASSFWGGGQPNTGELFF. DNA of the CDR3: TGTGCCAGCAGCTTTTGGGGGGGAGGCCAACCGAACACCGGGGAGCTGTTTTTT.

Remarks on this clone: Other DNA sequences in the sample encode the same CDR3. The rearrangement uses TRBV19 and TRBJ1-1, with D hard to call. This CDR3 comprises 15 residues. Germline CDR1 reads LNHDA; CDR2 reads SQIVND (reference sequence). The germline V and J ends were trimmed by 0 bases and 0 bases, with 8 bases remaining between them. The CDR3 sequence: CASSIDNRMNTEAFF. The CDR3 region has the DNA TGTGCCAGTAGTATAGACAACCGAATGAACACTGAAGCTTTCTTT. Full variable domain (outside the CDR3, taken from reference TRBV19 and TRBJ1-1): DGGITQSPKYLFRKEGQNVTLSCEQNLNHDAMYWYRQDPGQGLRLIYYSQIVNDFQKGDIAEGYSVSREKKESFPLTVTSAQKNPTAFYLCASSIDNRMNTEAFFGQGTRLTVV.

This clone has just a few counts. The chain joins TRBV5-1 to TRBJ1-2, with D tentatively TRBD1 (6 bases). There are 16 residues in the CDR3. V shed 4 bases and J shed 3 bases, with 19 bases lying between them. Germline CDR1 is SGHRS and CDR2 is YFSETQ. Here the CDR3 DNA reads TGCGCCAGCAGCGAACTCTCAGGGGCCATGCACTATGGCTACACCTTC. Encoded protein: CASSELSGAMHYGYTF.

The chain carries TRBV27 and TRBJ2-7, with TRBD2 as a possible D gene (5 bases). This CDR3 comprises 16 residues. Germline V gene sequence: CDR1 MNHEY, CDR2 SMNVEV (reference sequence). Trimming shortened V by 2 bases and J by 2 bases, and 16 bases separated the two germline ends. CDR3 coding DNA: TGTGCCAGCAGTTTAACTAGGGCAGGAACAACCTACGAGCAGTACTTC. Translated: CASSLTRAGTTYEQYF.

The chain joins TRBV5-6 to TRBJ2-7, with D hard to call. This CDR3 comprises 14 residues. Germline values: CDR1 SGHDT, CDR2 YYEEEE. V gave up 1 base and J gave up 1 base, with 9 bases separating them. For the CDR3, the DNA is TGTGCCAGCAGCTTGCTCTACCCATCCTACGAGCAGTACTTC. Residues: CASSLLYPSYEQYF.

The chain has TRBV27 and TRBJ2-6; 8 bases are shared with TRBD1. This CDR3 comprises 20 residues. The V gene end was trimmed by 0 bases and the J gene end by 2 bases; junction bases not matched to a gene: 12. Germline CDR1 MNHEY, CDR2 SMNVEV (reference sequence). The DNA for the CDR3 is TGTGCCAGCAGTTTATCGGGCTCAGACAGGGGCTCTCCTGGGGCCAACGTCCTGACTTTC. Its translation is CASSLSGSDRGSPGANVLTF.

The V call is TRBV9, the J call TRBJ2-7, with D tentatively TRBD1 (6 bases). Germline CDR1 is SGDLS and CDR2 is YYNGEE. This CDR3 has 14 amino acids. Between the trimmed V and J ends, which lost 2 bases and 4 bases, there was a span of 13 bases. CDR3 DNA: TGTGCCAGCAGCGTTCGACCAGGGGCTTACGAGCAGTACTTC. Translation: CASSVRPGAYEQYF. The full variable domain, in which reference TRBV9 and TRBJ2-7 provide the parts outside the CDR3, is DSGVTQTPKHLITATGQRVTLRCSPRSGDLSVYWYQQSLDQGLQFLIQYYNGEERAKGNILERFSAQQFPDLHSELNLSSLELGDSALYFCASSVRPGAYEQYFGPGTRLTVT.

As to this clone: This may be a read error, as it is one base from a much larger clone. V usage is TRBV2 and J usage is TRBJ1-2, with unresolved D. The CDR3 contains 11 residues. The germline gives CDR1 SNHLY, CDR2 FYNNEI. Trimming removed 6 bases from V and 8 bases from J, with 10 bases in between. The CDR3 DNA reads TGTGCCAGCAGGGACCTAGGAGGCTACACCTTC. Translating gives CASRDLGGYTF.

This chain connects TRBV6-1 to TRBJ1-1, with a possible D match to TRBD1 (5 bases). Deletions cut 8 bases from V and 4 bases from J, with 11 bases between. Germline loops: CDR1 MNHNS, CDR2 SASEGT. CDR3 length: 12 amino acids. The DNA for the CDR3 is TGTGCCAGCCCCCCAGGGCCCACTGAAGCTTTCTTT. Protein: CASPPGPTEAFF.

The CDR3 loop is CASSEARGHVTGELFF. The CDR3 DNA reads TGTGCCAGCAGTGAAGCCAGGGGGCATGTCACCGGGGAGCTGTTTTTT. The V call is TRBV6-1, the J call TRBJ2-2; 8 nucleotides align to TRBD1. The trim removed 0 bases at V and 4 bases at J, leaving 4 bases unmatched. Germline V lookup: CDR1 MNHNS, CDR2 SASEGT. CDR3 length equals 16 residues.

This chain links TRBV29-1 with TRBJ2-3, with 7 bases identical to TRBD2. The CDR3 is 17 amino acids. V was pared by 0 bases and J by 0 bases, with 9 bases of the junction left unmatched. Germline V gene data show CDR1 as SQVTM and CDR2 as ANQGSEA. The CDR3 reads CSVEDNERGESTDTQYF. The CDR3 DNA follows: TGCAGCGTTGAAGATAATGAGCGGGGTGAAAGCACAGATACGCAGTATTTT.

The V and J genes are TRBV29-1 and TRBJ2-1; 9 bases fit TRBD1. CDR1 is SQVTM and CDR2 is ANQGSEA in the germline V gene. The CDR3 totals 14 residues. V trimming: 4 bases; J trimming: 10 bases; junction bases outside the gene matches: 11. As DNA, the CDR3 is TGCAGCGTTGGTGGGACAGGGAGTGGATCGGAGCAGTTCTTC. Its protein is CSVGGTGSGSEQFF.

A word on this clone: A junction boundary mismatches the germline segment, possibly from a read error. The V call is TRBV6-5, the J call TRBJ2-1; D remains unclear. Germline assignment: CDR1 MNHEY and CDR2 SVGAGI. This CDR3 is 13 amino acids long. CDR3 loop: CATSTWAYNEQFF. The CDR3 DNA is TGTGCCACCAGTACGTGGGCCTACAATGAGCAGTTCTTC.

The CDR3 DNA reads TGTGCCAGCAGCCCCCTGGTAAACACCATATATTTT. It is translated as CASSPLVNTIYF. The chain has TRBV5-8 and TRBJ1-3; D remains unclear. V lost 4 bases to trimming and J lost 6 bases, with 8 bases between them. The germline V gene encodes CDR1 SGHTS and CDR2 YDEGEE. This CDR3 spans 12 amino acids.

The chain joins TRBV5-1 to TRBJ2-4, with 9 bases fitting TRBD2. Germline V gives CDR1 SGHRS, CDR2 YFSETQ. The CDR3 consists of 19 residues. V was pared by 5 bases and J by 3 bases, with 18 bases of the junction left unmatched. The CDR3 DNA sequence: TGCGCCAGCAGTATGGGGCGGGAGGGCCAGAATTATGACAAAAACATTCAGTACTTC. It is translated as CASSMGREGQNYDKNIQYF.